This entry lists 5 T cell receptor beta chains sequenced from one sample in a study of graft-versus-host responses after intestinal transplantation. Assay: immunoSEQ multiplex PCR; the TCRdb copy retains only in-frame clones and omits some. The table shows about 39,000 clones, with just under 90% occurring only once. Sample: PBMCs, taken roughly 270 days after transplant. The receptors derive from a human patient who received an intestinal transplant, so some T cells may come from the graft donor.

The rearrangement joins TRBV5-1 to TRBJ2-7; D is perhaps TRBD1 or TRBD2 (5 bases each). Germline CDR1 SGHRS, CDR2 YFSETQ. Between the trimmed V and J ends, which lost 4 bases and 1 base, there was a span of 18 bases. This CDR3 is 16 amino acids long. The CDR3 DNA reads TGCGCCAGCAGCACCGCGCCGGGACCCAGATCCTACGAGCAGTACTTC. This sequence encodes CASSTAPGPRSYEQYF.

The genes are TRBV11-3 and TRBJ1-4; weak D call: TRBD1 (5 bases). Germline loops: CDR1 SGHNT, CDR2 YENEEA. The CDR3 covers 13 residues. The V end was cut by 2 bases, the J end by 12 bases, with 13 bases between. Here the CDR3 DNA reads TGTGCCAGCAGCTTATGGGGTAGCAGGGAACTGTTTTTT. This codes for CASSLWGSRELFF.

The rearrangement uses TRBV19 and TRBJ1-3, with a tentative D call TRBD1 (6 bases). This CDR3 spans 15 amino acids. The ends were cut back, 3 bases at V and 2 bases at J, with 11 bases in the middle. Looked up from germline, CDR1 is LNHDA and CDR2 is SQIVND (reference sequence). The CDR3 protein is CASSMFRDTGNTIYF. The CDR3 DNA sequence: TGTGCCAGTAGTATGTTCAGGGACACTGGAAACACCATATATTTT.

The CDR3 is CASSLSGGYEQYF. The CDR3 DNA follows: TGTGCCAGCAGCTTAAGTGGGGGCTACGAGCAGTACTTC. V gene TRBV7-3 combines with J gene TRBJ2-7; D possibly uses TRBD1 or TRBD2 (5 bases each). The V gene's germline CDR1 is SGHTA and CDR2 FQGTGA. Trimming took off 1 base at V and 3 bases at J, with 7 bases between the two ends. The CDR3 is made up of 13 amino acids.

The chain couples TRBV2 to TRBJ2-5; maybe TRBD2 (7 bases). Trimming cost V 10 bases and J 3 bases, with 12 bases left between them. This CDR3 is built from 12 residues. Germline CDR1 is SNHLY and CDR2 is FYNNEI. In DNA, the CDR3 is TGTGCCAAGCAGGGGAGGGAAGAGACCCAGTACTTC. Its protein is CAKQGREETQYF.